This T cell receptor (beta chain) originates from a study of cytomegalovirus exposure and HLA in healthy donors (dated by TCRdb to 2016 to 2017). A note on the overall study: An earlier analysis of a few hundred of the donors reported approximately 280 Gb of sequence data and around 110 million unique TCR beta sequences obtained from about 180 million T cells. An early release covering about 600 HLA-typed donors comprised approximately 300 gigabases of sequencing data and approximately 80 million unique TCR sequences. Of the 300 to 500 genotyped donors, more than 75% were placed in the genetic ancestry cluster associated with self-reported Caucasian donors. The aim of the study was to test whether cataloging public T cell receptors could identify signatures of past pathogen exposure. The study profiled the T cell repertoires of some 610 subjects by immunosequencing and related them to cytomegalovirus serostatus. A separate validation cohort of roughly 130 different subjects was used in addition to the approximately 640-subject first cohort. To predict cytomegalovirus infection status, the study brought together high-throughput TCR immunosequencing, statistical association of individual TCRs with disease status, and machine learning. A later analysis re-examined previously published TCR beta repertoires from around 670 donors and added high-resolution HLA genotyping to investigate patterns of TCR occurrence. The later analysis used no new phenotypic data to find candidate immune exposures, relying instead on TCR beta sequences and their occurrence across donors. An earlier analysis of fewer than 700 of the donors applied high-throughput TCR beta sequencing to assess whether each TCR beta V gene segment acted as functional or pseudogenic. Donor age, sex, ethnicity and CMV serostatus were compiled alongside the repertoire data. A later genetic analysis took genome-wide SNP genotypes for about 55% of the 666 donors and used that subset as a discovery cohort. Every discovery cohort repertoire had been produced on one sequencing platform. HLA typing covered class I and class II loci at four-digit resolution. Typing coverage differed by locus: A, B, C, DRB1 and DQB1 were typed in about 620-630 donors, DQA1 in 522, DPA1 in around 610, and DPB1 in 450 to 480. Because of strong linkage in the cohort, five DR-DQ haplotypes were treated as single units for association and clustering. On average, roughly 240,000 unique TCR beta nucleotide sequences were sequenced per donor among about 400 genotyped donors of the cohort, with around 19% of those sequences being non-productive. The investigation overall reported the following: According to the authors, the approach could potentially be generalized to other disease states and immunological phenotypes. This cohort had only TCR beta chains sequenced, and the lack of alpha or paired-chain data limited which features could be detected. Strong co-occurrence of HLA alleles, especially DR and DQ, made assigning TCR associations to individual alleles difficult. According to a later genetic analysis, donors in an Asian-associated ancestry cluster had fewer N-insertions in productive TCRs than the approximately 630-donor mean. The sequencing pipeline was judged likely to have produced a cluster of highly shared sequence variants as a technical artifact. Cytomegalovirus status was reported to be diagnosed by the classifier with high specificity and sensitivity in both the original and validation cohorts. Sequencing depth was assumed to be roughly uniform across donors in the presence/absence analyses, though that assumption may not hold. According to a later analysis, TCR association rates differed among HLA loci, with DRB1 alleles showing the most associated TCRs and HLA-C alleles showing the fewest. The only immune exposure information available for the cohort was CMV serostatus. A further reported finding was that TCR beta sequences accurately predicted the HLA-A and HLA-B alleles for most subjects in the first cohort. Linkage disequilibrium might explain the correlated functional status among segregating V segments, but an unknown experimental factor could not be excluded. In a later analysis, HLA-associated TCR beta chains showed more clonal expansion and lower generation probabilities than non-associated chains that were equally common. An earlier analysis of approximately 600 of the donors showed that most TCR beta V segments appeared in productive rearrangements either about 87% or about 30% of the time, which broadly matched IMGT annotations. Most TCR sequences were seen in very few donors, while some public TCRs were found in many individuals. According to a later analysis, most CMV-associated TCR beta chains appeared to be HLA-restricted, and the HLA associations seemed to be driven largely by CMV exposure. The earlier analysis of almost 600 of the donors excluded some 16 rarely observed V segments, including chromosome 9 orphons, because counts were too low. A total of fewer than 200 TCR beta chains were listed by the study as associated with cytomegalovirus. At a false discovery rate of 0.05, a later analysis linked 16,000 or so TCR beta sequences to specific HLA alleles. Because HLA typing was unavailable for some donors at each locus, only the typed subset was used in association tests. According to a later analysis, parvovirus B19, influenza, CMV and Epstein-Barr virus appeared linked to several top co-occurrence clusters. In a later genetic analysis, a missense DCLRE1C variant was associated with V-gene and J-gene trimming of TCR beta chains, and the association was replicated in an independent cohort. In vitro tests confirmed that a few of the cytomegalovirus-associated TCR beta chains recognize cytomegalovirus antigens. Some IMGT-functional V segments, including TRBV6-2 and TRBV6-3, could not be told apart with the 87-base-pair reads, so those segments were excluded.

Libraries were built with the immunoSEQ multiplex PCR assay. For the multiplex PCR, a mixture combining 60 forward primers for TCR Vbeta segments and 13 reverse primers for TCR Jbeta segments was used. The CDR3 region of rearranged TCR beta genes was amplified from genomic DNA with a multiplex PCR assay. Amplified TCR beta libraries were sequenced as 87-base-pair reads on the Illumina HiSeq System. The study's processing was this. A later analysis tallied around 82 million unique TCR beta chains across the 650 to 750 repertoires, and approximately 12 million of those chains were shared by two or more donors. Raw reads were error-corrected and collapsed into unique sequences by a nearest-neighbor algorithm in which closely related sequences were merged to remove PCR and sequencing errors. CDR3 sequences were aligned to IMGT reference sequences to assign V, D and J gene segments. For a sequence to be retained, a match of at least six nucleotides was required to both a V gene segment and a J gene segment. Rearrangements were called productive when the CDR3 lacked stop codons and stayed in frame with V and J; all others were non-productive. Following IMGT convention, CDR3 was defined as the stretch from the second conserved V-encoded cysteine up to the conserved J-encoded phenylalanine. In an earlier analysis of approximately 500 of the donors, sequences lacking an unambiguous match to a single V gene segment were excluded. An earlier analysis of around 600 of the donors classified V segments as functional when productive rearrangements were above 56.7% and as segregating when the standard deviation between donors was above 5%. A statistical classification framework was developed to diagnose cytomegalovirus status using the catalog of TCR beta chain sequences. V and J gene assignment, in a later analysis, came from comparing TCR nucleotide sequences with IMGT/GENE-DB human TR gene sequences. Using the TCRdist pipeline, a later analysis assigned CDR3 sequences along with most-parsimonious VDJ recombination scenarios. In a later analysis, every TCR beta chain was defined by the combination of its CDR3 amino acid sequence and its V-gene family, and reads without a unique V-gene family were dropped. As a way to deal with suspected cross-contamination and a sequencing artifact, a later analysis dropped roughly 600 nucleotide sequences that were highly shared and had low generation probability. In a later analysis, a clonal expansion index was calculated for each public chain from normalized within-repertoire ranks of inferred template counts. Generation probabilities in a later analysis came from a VDJ recombination model fitted to out-of-frame rearrangements, and those results were checked against IGoR. A later analysis scored TCR-TCR, TCR-HLA and TCR-CMV co-occurrence with hypergeometric tests, applying a repertoire-size bias correction to TCR pairs. A later analysis estimated false discovery rates by permuting HLA or CMV assignments 20 times. In a later analysis, co-occurring TCRs were grouped with DBSCAN, and TCRdist sequence similarity was added when clustering was performed within HLA-allele-positive subsets. Repertoires with fewer than 30,000 or more than 120,000 public chains, plus five repertoires with anomalous nucleotide sharing, were excluded from co-occurrence clustering. Not all clones reach the TCRdb copy of this immuneACCESS table, which keeps in-frame sequences only. Checked studies attribute under half of the gap to unresolved V genes and leave the rest unexplained. V and J calls plus clone size are reproduced from that table; the DNA served to infer D and trimming. This sample lists approximately 110,000 clones; around 74% were detected once. Clones ranked in the top ten supply 7.5% to 10% of the sample.

The cohort comprised some 730 healthy bone marrow donors. At the time of sampling, every cohort member was nominally healthy, though immune exposures that went unrecorded were likely present. The donor tested CMV seropositive, placing the donor among the 290 or so seropositive members of the cohort. A peripheral blood sample was provided by each donor, and peripheral blood mononuclear cells were used for TCR beta sequencing. The Qiagen DNeasy Blood Extraction Kit was used to extract genomic DNA from the blood cell samples. From the germline V gene, CDR1 is KGHSH and CDR2 is LQKENI. Inclusive of the bounding cysteine and phenylalanine, the CDR3 is 16 residues long. The read is trimmed to its CDR3 DNA, 48 bases read in frame from base 1. The trim is 5 bases for V and 2 bases for J, with a gap of 18 bases between the germline ends. As regards this clone: Which antigen it targets is not known. No base quality values were provided; no much bigger clone lies one nucleotide off.

The TCR was taken from a woman aged 40-49 years in good health and CMV-seropositive. The chain was built from TRBV18 and TRBJ1-2; matching of 5 bases hints at TRBD1 as the D gene. The sequenced sample was PBMCs. The nucleotide sequence reads as follows: TGTGCCAGCTCATTGCCGAGCAGGGCCATGAACTATGGCTACACCTTC. The translation is CASSLPSRAMNYGYTF.